This passage covers 7 T cell receptor beta chains from one sample sequenced in a study of T cell responses to AZD1222 COVID-19 vaccine. TCRdb's table, derived via immunoSEQ multiplex PCR, lists solely in-frame clones and lacks some. This sample has roughly 140,000 clones, with approximately 91% found just once. Source: peripheral blood, taken on day 0 of AZD1222 vaccination. These TCRs come from an adult in good health.

This rearrangement joins TRBV5-1 to TRBJ2-2; the D gene is possibly TRBD2 (6 bases). The CDR3 has 17 amino acids. Per the germline V gene, CDR1 is SGHRS and CDR2 is YFSETQ. Trimming left V 4 bases short and J 6 bases short, with 22 bases between. CDR3 protein: CASSPFPSAEGAGELFF. The DNA for the CDR3 is TGCGCCAGCAGCCCCTTTCCTAGCGCCGAGGGCGCCGGGGAGCTGTTTTTT.

The rearrangement joins TRBV12-5 to TRBJ2-1; D unresolved. The CDR3 covers 13 residues. The germline CDR1 and CDR2 sequences are LGHNT and FRNRAP. V dropped 1 base and J dropped 3 bases, with 4 bases sitting between them. CDR3: CASGLGIYNEQFF. The CDR3 DNA follows: TGTGCTAGTGGTTTGGGCATCTACAATGAGCAGTTCTTC.

This chain links TRBV6-5 with TRBJ1-3; D might be TRBD1 (5 bases). V lost 0 bases, J lost 2 bases, and 8 bases lay in between. This CDR3 is 15 amino acids long. The V gene's germline CDR1 is MNHEY and CDR2 SVGAGI. DNA of the CDR3: TGTGCCAGCAGTTACTCTGGCAGGGCTGGAAACACCATATATTTT. Amino acids: CASSYSGRAGNTIYF.

The rearrangement uses TRBV4-1 and TRBJ1-1; D is unresolved. V was shortened by 6 bases and J by 7 bases, with 9 bases between the two germline ends. Per the germline V gene, CDR1 is MGHRA and CDR2 is YSYEKL. The CDR3 is 11 amino acids. The CDR3 DNA sequence: TGCGCCAGCAGTCTGGACGGTGAAGCTTTCTTT. This translates into CASSLDGEAFF.

The V call is TRBV28, the J call TRBJ1-4, with a tentative D call TRBD1 (5 bases). CDR1 and CDR2 from the germline V gene are MDHEN and SYDVKM. The CDR3 totals 14 residues. Trimming left V 1 base short and J 7 bases short, with 10 bases between. The CDR3 reads CASSLSPQGEKLFF. The CDR3 DNA sequence: TGTGCCAGCAGTTTATCCCCCCAGGGTGAAAAACTGTTTTTT.

This chain joins TRBV6-5 and TRBJ1-6, with 8 bases fitting TRBD1. Germline CDR1 reads MNHEY; CDR2 reads SVGAGI. The CDR3 spans 15 residues. V trimming: 6 bases; J trimming: 14 bases; junction bases outside the gene matches: 15. This CDR3 reads CASRARSGQGASLHF. The CDR3 DNA reads as TGTGCCAGCAGGGCAAGGAGTGGACAGGGCGCTTCCCTCCACTTT.

This rearrangement joins TRBV7-6 to TRBJ2-1; D is unresolved. V shed 3 bases and J shed 10 bases, with 13 bases lying between them. Per the germline V gene, CDR1 is SGHVS and CDR2 is FNYEAQ. The CDR3 has 13 residues. DNA for the CDR3: TGTGCCAGCAGCTTGGGTAGAATTGGGGAGCAGTTCTTC. Its protein product is CASSLGRIGEQFF.